These 16 T cell receptor beta chains share one sample of origin, sequenced in a study of CD8+ T cells in alopecia areata. Investigators isolated RNA and reverse transcribed it into cDNA to act as the sequencing template. This table comes from immunoSEQ multiplex PCR, and its TCRdb copy is limited to in-frame clones, with some not included. The table includes roughly 150,000 clones, more than 45% detected once. Specimen: CD8+ T cells sorted from blood, collected at week 0. Every receptor here comes from a human donor with alopecia areata.

V gene TRBV14 combines with J gene TRBJ2-7, with D possibly being TRBD1 (6 bases). CDR3 size: 13 residues. Germline CDR1 and CDR2: SGHDN and FVKESK. V was pared by 4 bases and J by 7 bases, with 14 bases between. DNA for the CDR3: TGTGCCAGCAGCCCCCTGGACAGAGGGGAGCAGTACTTC. Translating it yields CASSPLDRGEQYF.

This clone appeared a few times. This chain connects TRBV30 to TRBJ1-1; possible D gene TRBD1, 6 bases. Trimming removed 4 bases at V and 0 bases at J, with 9 bases between. This CDR3 is 13 amino acids long. Germline lookup yields CDR1 GTSNPN and CDR2 SVGIG (reference sequence). The CDR3 loop is CAWKGGMNTEAFF. The DNA for the CDR3 is TGTGCCTGGAAGGGGGGGATGAACACTGAAGCTTTCTTT.

The V call is TRBV28, the J call TRBJ1-2; unclear D gene. Germline CDR1 and CDR2: MDHEN and SYDVKM. The CDR3 sequence is 12 residues long. Deletions cut 4 bases from V and 1 base from J, with 4 bases between. As DNA, the CDR3 is TGTGCCAGCAGTTCCGTTAACTATGGCTACACCTTC. This encodes CASSSVNYGYTF.

This clone was recorded a few times. The CDR3 sequence is CASSSSGHKGGELFF. The CDR3 DNA follows: TGTGCCAGCAGCTCTAGCGGCCACAAGGGGGGGGAGCTGTTTTTT. This rearrangement joins TRBV6-5 to TRBJ2-2, with 7 nucleotides matching TRBD2. CDR1 and CDR2 (germline): MNHEY, SVGAGI. The ends lost 6 bases at V and 8 bases at J; junction bases unmatched: 12. The CDR3 spans 15 residues.

The chain links TRBV7-8 to TRBJ2-2, with TRBD2 identical over 9 bases. The ends lost 5 bases at V and 6 bases at J; junction bases unmatched: 10. In germline, CDR1 is SGHVS, CDR2 FQNEAQ. The CDR3 covers 16 residues. CDR3 coding DNA: TGTGCCAGCAGCCACCAGAGCGGGGGGCGATCCGGGGAGCTGTTTTTT. As protein: CASSHQSGGRSGELFF.

The V and J genes are TRBV30 and TRBJ1-4; D is ambiguous. V gave up 2 bases and J gave up 4 bases, with 5 bases separating them. The CDR3 runs to 12 residues. Germline CDR1 and CDR2: GTSNPN and SVGIG (reference sequence). CDR3 DNA: TGTGCCTGGAGTTTGAGTAATGAAAAACTGTTTTTT. Protein product: CAWSLSNEKLFF.

The V and J genes are TRBV6-1 and TRBJ1-6; tentatively, D is TRBD1 (5 bases). From germline, CDR1 is MNHNS and CDR2 SASEGT. Trimming removed 1 base from V and 10 bases from J, with 14 bases in between. The CDR3 consists of 15 residues. CDR3 bases: TGTGCCAGCAGTGAAGACAGGACAAACGTCTCACCCCTCCACTTT. Translation: CASSEDRTNVSPLHF.

The genes are TRBV6-5 and TRBJ2-1; TRBD2 might be the D (6 bases). There are 15 residues in the CDR3. V shed 2 bases and J shed 3 bases, with 11 bases lying between them. Per germline, CDR1 MNHEY and CDR2 SVGAGI. CDR3 nucleotides: TGTGCCAGCAGTTACCTCACCGGGGGCTACAATGAGCAGTTCTTC. This codes for CASSYLTGGYNEQFF.

This clone was counted between two and nine times. The V gene is TRBV30, the J gene TRBJ2-1; D ambiguous. Germline V gene data show CDR1 as GTSNPN and CDR2 as SVGIG (reference sequence). This CDR3 is 12 amino acids long. Trimming removed 2 bases at V and 7 bases at J, with 9 bases between. Here the CDR3 reads CAWSPNKNEQFF. The CDR3 DNA reads as TGTGCCTGGAGTCCTAACAAGAATGAGCAGTTCTTC.

The gene calls are TRBV30 and TRBJ2-7; D is possibly TRBD2 (5 bases). The length of the CDR3 is 12 residues. Per germline, CDR1 GTSNPN and CDR2 SVGIG (reference sequence). V was clipped by 7 bases and J by 6 bases, with 16 bases between them. The CDR3 DNA is TGTGCCTCTACGGGAATCCGGACCGAGCAGTACTTC. This codes for CASTGIRTEQYF.

This clone has just a few counts. This rearrangement joins TRBV6-5 to TRBJ2-1; 7 bases are shared with TRBD1. This CDR3 spans 14 amino acids. J gave up 6 bases and V 8 bases, and 10 bases lay outside the gene matches. The germline gives CDR1 MNHEY, CDR2 SVGAGI. Here the CDR3 DNA reads TGTGCCAGCTCCCCCTTGGCAGGGGGCAATGAGCAGTTCTTC. Amino acids: CASSPLAGGNEQFF.

A remark on this clone: Other DNA sequences from this sample encode an identical CDR3 as well. This chain uses TRBV9 with TRBJ2-6; unclear D gene. Trimming left V 0 bases short and J 1 base short, with 2 bases between. CDR1 is SGDLS and CDR2 is YYNGEE in the germline V gene. The CDR3 totals 14 residues. CDR3 bases: TGTGCCAGCAGCGTAGGATCTGGGGCCAACGTCCTGACTTTC. Protein product: CASSVGSGANVLTF.

The chain uses TRBV29-1 and TRBJ2-1, with 7 nucleotides matching TRBD2. From germline, CDR1 is SQVTM and CDR2 ANQGSEA. J lost 7 bases, V lost 3 bases, and 15 bases had no gene match. The CDR3 covers 16 residues. The CDR3 sequence is CSVDGGGGLAENEQFF. The CDR3 DNA follows: TGCAGCGTTGATGGAGGTGGGGGTCTAGCGGAGAATGAGCAGTTCTTC.

The rearrangement uses TRBV30 and TRBJ2-7; 7 bases are shared with TRBD2. The trim removed 0 bases at V and 5 bases at J, leaving 10 bases unmatched. CDR1 is GTSNPN and CDR2 is SVGIG in the germline V gene (reference sequence). The CDR3 spans 15 residues. CDR3 loop: CAWSVGTNGGDEQYF. CDR3 nucleotide sequence: TGTGCCTGGAGTGTAGGGACTAACGGCGGAGACGAGCAGTACTTC.

The chain recombines TRBV6-5 with TRBJ2-7; 9 bases fit TRBD1. V dropped 2 bases and J dropped 1; count of bases not matched to a gene: 6. The CDR3 is 16 amino acids. Looked up from germline, CDR1 is MNHEY and CDR2 is SVGAGI. This CDR3 is CASSYPQTGGSYEQYF. CDR3 bases: TGTGCCAGCAGTTACCCACAGACAGGGGGATCCTACGAGCAGTACTTC.

The chain joins TRBV30 to TRBJ1-2, with D possibly matching TRBD1 (5 bases). CDR1 is GTSNPN and CDR2 is SVGIG in the germline V gene (reference sequence). Trimming pared 5 bases from V and 8 bases from J, leaving 18 bases between. This CDR3 comprises 13 residues. This chain's CDR3 is CAWAPGRGDGYTF. CDR3 nucleotide sequence: TGTGCCTGGGCCCCGGGACGGGGCGACGGCTACACCTTC.